This T cell receptor (beta chain) comes out of a study of T-cell reconstitution after alpha-beta-depleted transplantation in children. Study-wide results and caveats: A year had passed since transplant, and T-cell counts and diversity by then came mostly from newly produced T cells.

Unique molecular identifiers were incorporated during preparation of the TCRbeta library. In TCRdb, the PCR reads were re-called with MiXCR into one record per CDR3 protein. The profile shows hundreds of thousands of distinct CDR3 sequences, approximately 13% of them singletons. This clonotype appeared many times. Its antigen remains unknown. The CDR3 covers 11 residues. The germline CDR1 and CDR2 sequences are SQVTM and ANQGSEA. The V and J ends lost 8 bases and 6 bases respectively, with 14 bases between them. The sample consisted of PBMCs, mostly from graft donor cells, taken 360 days after TCRalphabeta/CD19-depleted stem cell transplant. This clonotype originated in a male patient under 18 who had a stem cell transplant for acute myeloid leukemia, so the T cells may come from the graft donor. V gene TRBV29-1 combines with J gene TRBJ2-7; tentatively, D is TRBD2 (6 bases). The CDR3 DNA reads TGCAGCTCATATAGCGGAACCGAGCAGTACTTC. This gives the protein CSSYSGTEQYF.